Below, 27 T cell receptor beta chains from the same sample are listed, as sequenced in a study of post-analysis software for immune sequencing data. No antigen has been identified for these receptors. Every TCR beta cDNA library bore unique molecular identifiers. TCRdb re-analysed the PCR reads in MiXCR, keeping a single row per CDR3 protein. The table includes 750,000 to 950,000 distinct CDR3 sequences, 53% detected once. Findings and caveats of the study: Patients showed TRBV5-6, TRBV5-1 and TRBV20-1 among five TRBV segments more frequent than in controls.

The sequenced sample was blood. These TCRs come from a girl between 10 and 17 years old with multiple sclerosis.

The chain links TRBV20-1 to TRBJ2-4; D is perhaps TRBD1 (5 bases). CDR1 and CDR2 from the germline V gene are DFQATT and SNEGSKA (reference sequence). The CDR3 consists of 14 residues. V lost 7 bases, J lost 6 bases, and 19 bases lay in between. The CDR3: CSGKSRQSLNIQYF. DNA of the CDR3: TGCAGTGGCAAATCCCGACAGAGTTTAAACATTCAGTACTTC.

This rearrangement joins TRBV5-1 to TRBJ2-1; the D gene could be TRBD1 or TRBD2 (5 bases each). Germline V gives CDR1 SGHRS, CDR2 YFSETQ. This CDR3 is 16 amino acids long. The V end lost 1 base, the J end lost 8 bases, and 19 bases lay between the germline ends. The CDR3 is CASSLPGAGSGDEQFF. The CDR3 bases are TGCGCCAGCAGCTTGCCCGGGGCAGGGTCTGGGGATGAGCAGTTCTTC.

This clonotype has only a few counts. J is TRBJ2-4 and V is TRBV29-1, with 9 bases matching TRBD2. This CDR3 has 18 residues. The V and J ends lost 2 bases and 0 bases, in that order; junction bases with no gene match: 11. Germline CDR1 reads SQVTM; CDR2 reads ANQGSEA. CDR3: CSVESIGLAGLAKNIQYF. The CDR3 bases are TGCAGCGTTGAATCAATTGGGCTAGCGGGGCTAGCCAAAAACATTCAGTACTTC.

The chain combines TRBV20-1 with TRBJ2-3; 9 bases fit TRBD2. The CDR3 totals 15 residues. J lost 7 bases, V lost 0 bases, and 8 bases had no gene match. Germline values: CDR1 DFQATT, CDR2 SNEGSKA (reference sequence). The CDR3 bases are TGCAGTGCTAGAGATCCTAGCGGGGCCAAATATACGCAGTATTTT. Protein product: CSARDPSGAKYTQYF.

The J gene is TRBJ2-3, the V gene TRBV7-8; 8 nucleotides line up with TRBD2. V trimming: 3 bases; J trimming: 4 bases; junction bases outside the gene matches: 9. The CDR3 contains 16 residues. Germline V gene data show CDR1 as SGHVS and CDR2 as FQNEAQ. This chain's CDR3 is CASSFPGLASPDTQYF. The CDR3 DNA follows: TGTGCCAGCAGCTTCCCAGGACTAGCCTCGCCAGATACGCAGTATTTT.

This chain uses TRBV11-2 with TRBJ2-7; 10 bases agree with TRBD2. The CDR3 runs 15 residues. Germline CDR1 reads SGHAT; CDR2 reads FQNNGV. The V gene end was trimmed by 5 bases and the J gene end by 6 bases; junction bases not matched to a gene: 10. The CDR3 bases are TGTGCCAGCAGCCCGCGGGCTAGCGGGAGTACCGAGCAGTACTTC. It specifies CASSPRASGSTEQYF.

CDR3 coding DNA: TGTGCCAGCAGTGACAAGGAAATTGAGCAGTTCTTC. It yields the protein CASSDKEIEQFF. The chain couples TRBV6-4 to TRBJ2-1; no clear D. CDR3 length equals 12 residues. Trimming took off 2 bases at V and 9 bases at J, with 8 bases between the two ends. The germline CDR1 and CDR2 sequences are MRHNA and SNTAGT.

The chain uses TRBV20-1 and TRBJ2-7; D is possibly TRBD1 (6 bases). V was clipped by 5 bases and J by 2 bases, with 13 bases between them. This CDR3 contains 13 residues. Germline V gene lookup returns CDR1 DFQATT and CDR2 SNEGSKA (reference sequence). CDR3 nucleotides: TGCAGTGCTGAAGACAGGCCCCCCTACGAGCAGTACTTC. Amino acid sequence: CSAEDRPPYEQYF.

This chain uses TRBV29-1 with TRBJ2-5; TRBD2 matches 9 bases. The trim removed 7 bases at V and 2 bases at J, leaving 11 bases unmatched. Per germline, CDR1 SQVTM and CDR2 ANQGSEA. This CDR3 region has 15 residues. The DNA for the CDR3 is TGCAGCGCCTTAGGCGGGAGGGCCGGTCAAGAGACCCAGTACTTC. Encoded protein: CSALGGRAGQETQYF.

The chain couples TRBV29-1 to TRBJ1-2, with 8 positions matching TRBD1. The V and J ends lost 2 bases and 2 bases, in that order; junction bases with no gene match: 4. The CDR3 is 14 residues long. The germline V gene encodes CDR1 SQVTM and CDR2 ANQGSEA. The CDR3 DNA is TGCAGCGTTGAACCAGGGGGCAGAAACTATGGCTACACCTTC. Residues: CSVEPGGRNYGYTF. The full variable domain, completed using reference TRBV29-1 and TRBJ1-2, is SAVISQKPSRDICQRGTSLTIQCQVDSQVTMMFWYRQQPGQSLTLIATANQGSEATYESGFVIDKFPISRPNLTFSTLTVSNMSPEDSSIYLCSVEPGGRNYGYTFGSGTRLTVV.

The CDR3 spells CATSREPGKNIQYF. The CDR3 DNA follows: TGTGCCACCAGCAGAGAGCCAGGCAAAAACATTCAGTACTTC. This chain joins TRBV15 and TRBJ2-4; D unclear. CDR1 is LNHNV, CDR2 YYDKDF, per germline (reference sequence). Trimming shortened V by 0 bases and J by 3 bases, and 6 bases separated the two germline ends. This CDR3 has 14 amino acids.

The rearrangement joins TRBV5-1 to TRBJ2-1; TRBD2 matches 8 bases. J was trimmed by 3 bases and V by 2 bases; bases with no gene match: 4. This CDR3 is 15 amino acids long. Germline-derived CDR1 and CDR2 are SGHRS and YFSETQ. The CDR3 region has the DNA TGCGCCAGCAGCTTTAGCGGGACCATCTACAATGAGCAGTTCTTC. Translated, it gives CASSFSGTIYNEQFF.

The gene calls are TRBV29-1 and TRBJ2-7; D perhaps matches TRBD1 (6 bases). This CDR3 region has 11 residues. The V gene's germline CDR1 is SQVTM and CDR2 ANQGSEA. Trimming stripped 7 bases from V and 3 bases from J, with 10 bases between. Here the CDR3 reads CSGRTVYEQYF. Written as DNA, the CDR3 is TGCAGCGGACGGACAGTCTACGAGCAGTACTTC.

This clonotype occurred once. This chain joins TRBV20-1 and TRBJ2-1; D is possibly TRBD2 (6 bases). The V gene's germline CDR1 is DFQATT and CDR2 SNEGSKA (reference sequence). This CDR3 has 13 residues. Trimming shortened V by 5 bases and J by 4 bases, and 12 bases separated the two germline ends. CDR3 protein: CSAHSGTYNEQFF. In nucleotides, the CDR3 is TGCAGTGCTCACTCTGGGACTTACAATGAGCAGTTCTTC.

CDR3 DNA sequence: TGCGCCAGCAGCCAAGATAGGGCGGGGCAGCCCCAGCATTTT. Amino acid sequence: CASSQDRAGQPQHF. J is TRBJ1-5 and V is TRBV4-1; unclear D gene. Trimming removed 0 bases from V and 7 bases from J, with 10 bases in between. The germline gives CDR1 MGHRA, CDR2 YSYEKL. This CDR3 spans 14 amino acids.

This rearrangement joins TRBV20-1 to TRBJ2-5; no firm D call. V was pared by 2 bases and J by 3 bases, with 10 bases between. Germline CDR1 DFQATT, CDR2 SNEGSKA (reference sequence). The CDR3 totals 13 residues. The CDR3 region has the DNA TGCAGTGCTAGATGGCCCGTCGAAGAGACCCAGTACTTC. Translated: CSARWPVEETQYF.

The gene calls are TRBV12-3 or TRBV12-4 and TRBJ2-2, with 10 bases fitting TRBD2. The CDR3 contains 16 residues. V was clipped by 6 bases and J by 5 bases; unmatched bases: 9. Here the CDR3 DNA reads TGTGCCAGCAGCCCGAATCGAGCGGGGGGGACCGGGGAGCTGTTTTTT. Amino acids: CASSPNRAGGTGELFF.

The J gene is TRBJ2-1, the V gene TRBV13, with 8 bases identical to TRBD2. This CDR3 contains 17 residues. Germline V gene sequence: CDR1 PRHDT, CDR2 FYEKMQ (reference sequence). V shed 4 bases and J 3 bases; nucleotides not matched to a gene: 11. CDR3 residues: CASSSNRAGDFYNEQFF. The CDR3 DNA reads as TGTGCCAGCAGCTCCAACCGAGCGGGAGATTTCTACAATGAGCAGTTCTTC.

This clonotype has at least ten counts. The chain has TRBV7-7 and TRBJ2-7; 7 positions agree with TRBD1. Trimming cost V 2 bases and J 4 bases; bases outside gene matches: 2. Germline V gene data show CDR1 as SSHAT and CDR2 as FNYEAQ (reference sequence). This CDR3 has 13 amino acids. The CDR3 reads CASSLQQGYEQYF. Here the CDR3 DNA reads TGTGCCAGCAGCTTACAACAGGGGTACGAGCAGTACTTC.

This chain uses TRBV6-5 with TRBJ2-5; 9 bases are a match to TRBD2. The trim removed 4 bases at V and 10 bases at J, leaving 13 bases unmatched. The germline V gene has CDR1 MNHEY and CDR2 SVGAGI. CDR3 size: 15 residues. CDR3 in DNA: TGTGCCAGCAGTTCTAGCGGGGCCGGTATCATGGGCCAGTACTTC. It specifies CASSSSGAGIMGQYF.

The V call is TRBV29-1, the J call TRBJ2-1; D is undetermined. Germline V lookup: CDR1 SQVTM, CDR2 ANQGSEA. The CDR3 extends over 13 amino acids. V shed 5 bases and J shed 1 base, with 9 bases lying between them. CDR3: CSVIVQSYNEQFF. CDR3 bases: TGCAGCGTTATAGTCCAATCCTACAATGAGCAGTTCTTC.

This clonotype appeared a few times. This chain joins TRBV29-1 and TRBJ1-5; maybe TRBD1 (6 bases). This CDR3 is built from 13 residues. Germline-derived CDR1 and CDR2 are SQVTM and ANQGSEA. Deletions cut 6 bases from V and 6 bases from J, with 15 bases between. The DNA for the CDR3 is TGCAGCGTGGCCGACAGGTTTGGTCAGCCCCAGCATTTT. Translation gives CSVADRFGQPQHF.

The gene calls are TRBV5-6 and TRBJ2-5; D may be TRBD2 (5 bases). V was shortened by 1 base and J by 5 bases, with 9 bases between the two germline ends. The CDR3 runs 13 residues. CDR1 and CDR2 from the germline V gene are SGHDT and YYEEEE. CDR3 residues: CASSLFRTETQYF. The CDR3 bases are TGTGCCAGCAGCTTGTTCAGGACTGAGACCCAGTACTTC.

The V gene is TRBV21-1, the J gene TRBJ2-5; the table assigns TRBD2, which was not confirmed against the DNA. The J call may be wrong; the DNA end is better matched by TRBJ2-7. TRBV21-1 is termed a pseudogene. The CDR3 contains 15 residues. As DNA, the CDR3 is TGTGCCAGCCTCCTCCGGACTAGCAGGTCTGACGAGCAGTACTTC. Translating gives CASLLRTSRSDEQYF.

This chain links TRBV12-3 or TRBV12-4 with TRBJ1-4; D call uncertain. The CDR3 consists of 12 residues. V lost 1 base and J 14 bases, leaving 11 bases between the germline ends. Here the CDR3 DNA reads TGTGCCAGCAGTTTAGGATTCCAAAGGCTGTTTTTT. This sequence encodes CASSLGFQRLFF.

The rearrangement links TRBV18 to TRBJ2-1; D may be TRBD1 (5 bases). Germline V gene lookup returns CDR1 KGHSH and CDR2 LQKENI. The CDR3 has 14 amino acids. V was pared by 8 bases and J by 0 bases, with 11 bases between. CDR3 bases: TGTGCCAGCCGGCAGGGAAGCTCCTACAATGAGCAGTTCTTC. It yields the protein CASRQGSSYNEQFF.

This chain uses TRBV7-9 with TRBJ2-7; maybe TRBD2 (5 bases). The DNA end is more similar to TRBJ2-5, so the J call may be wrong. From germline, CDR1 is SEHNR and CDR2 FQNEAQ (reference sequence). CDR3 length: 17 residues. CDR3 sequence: CASSLARSVTGLETQYF. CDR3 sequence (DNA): TGTGCCAGCAGCTTAGCGCGTTCGGTCACGGGGTTGGAGACCCAGTACTTC.